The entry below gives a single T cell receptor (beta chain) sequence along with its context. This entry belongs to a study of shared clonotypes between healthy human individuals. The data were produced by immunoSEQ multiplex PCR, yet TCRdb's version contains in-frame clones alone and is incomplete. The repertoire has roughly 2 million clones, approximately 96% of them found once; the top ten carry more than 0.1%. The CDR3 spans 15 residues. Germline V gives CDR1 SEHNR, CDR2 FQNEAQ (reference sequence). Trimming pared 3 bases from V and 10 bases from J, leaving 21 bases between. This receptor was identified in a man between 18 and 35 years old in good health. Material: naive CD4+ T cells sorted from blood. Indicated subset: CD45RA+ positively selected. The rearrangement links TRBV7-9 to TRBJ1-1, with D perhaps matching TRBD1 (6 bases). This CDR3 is CASSFGGTGHLGAFF. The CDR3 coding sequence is TGTGCCAGCAGCTTTGGCGGAACAGGGCATTTGGGAGCTTTCTTT.